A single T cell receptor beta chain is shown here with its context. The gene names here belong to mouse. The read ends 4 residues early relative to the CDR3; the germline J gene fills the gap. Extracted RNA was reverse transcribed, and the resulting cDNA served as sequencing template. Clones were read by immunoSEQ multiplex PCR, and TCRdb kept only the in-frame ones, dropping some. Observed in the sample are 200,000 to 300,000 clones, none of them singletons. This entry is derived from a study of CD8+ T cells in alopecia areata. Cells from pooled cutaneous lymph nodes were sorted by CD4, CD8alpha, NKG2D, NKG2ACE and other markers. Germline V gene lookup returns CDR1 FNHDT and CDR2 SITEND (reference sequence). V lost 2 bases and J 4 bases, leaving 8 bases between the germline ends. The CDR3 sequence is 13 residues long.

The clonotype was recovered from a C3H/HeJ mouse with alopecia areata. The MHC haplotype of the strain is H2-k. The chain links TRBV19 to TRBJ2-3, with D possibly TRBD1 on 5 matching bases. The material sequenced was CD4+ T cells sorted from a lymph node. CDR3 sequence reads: CASSMAGPETLYF. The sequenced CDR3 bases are TGTGCCAGCAGTATGGCAGGGCCAGAA.